This is a list of T cell receptor beta chains from one sample in a study of blood T cell repertoires in COVID-19. Profiling relied on immunoSEQ multiplex PCR, and the TCRdb table lists in-frame clones only, not all of them. The sample has about 190,000 clones; approximately 87% are singletons. Source material: peripheral blood. All receptors derive from a woman aged 18-35 years who had recovered from COVID-19. Each CDR3 is given with its conserved first and last residue.

V gene,J gene,CDR3 protein
TRBV11-2,TRBJ1-3,CASSLEYYSGNTIYF
TRBV6-5,TRBJ2-3,CASRSGTGGSDTQYF
TRBV19,TRBJ1-2,CASGRSEGYTF
TRBV9,TRBJ2-2,CASSVGGAGTGELFF
TRBV15,TRBJ2-7,CATSSFSGQALQYF
TRBV6-5,TRBJ2-1,CASSYLTSGDYNEQFF
TRBV19,TRBJ2-3,CASTGIGQGSADTQYF
TRBV5-1,TRBJ1-4,CASSLEGTDKLFF
TRBV25-1,TRBJ1-6,CASSELQGLRSPLHF
TRBV3-1/TRBV3-2,TRBJ2-4,CASSPPRNRGDVAKNIQYF
TRBV28,TRBJ1-2,CASSGTDLNYGYTF
TRBV4-3,TRBJ2-2,CASSQVGTSGGNTGELFF
TRBV5-6,TRBJ2-3,CASSLGTGANTDTQYF
TRBV18,TRBJ1-3,CASSPPTAGNGNTIYF
TRBV11-1,TRBJ2-3,CASSFTGASTDTQYF
TRBV7-2,TRBJ2-7,CASSLASGGEYYEQYF
TRBV5-1,TRBJ2-7,CASSFGLSSYEQYF
TRBV19,TRBJ1-2,CASSGQGVYGYTF
TRBV7-3,TRBJ2-2,CASSPGTGELFF
TRBV24-1,TRBJ2-7,CATSDWGGPTYEQYF
TRBV3-1/TRBV3-2,TRBJ1-6,CASSPGQGGNSPLHF
TRBV2,TRBJ1-5,CASSEAGWRSNQPQHF
TRBV7-9,TRBJ2-5,CASSLGGGQETQYF
TRBV7-8,TRBJ1-2,CASSPDRMSYTF
TRBV7-3,TRBJ2-1,CASSLRDRGEWFF
TRBV21-1,TRBJ1-1,CASSTQTGMNTEAFF
TRBV7-2,TRBJ2-1,CASSLVIGTGAWNEQFF
TRBV6-4,TRBJ2-2,CASSESYGGNTGELFF
TRBV27,TRBJ1-2,CASSLNPQGFSYGYTF
TRBV7-2,TRBJ2-2,CASSYTSGFTGELFF
TRBV6-8,TRBJ1-1,CASSYSWPDRDNTEAFF
TRBV4-1,TRBJ2-7,CASSRREDSYEQYF
TRBV25-1,TRBJ1-2,CASSESGTGNFGYTF
TRBV27,TRBJ2-7,CASRLTGQGNYEQYF
TRBV29-1,TRBJ2-5,CSVRQGGETQYF
TRBV18,TRBJ1-5,CASSPGQVSNQPQHF
TRBV9,TRBJ2-3,CASSVRSTDTQYF
TRBV10-1,TRBJ2-1,CATLPGLGTYEQFF
TRBV4-2,TRBJ2-3,CASSPLSFLAGEWTDTQYF
TRBV27,TRBJ2-6,CASSSGFGANVLTF
TRBV6-2/TRBV6-3,TRBJ2-2,CASSPREIVTGELFF
TRBV30,TRBJ1-1,CAWEQGPTEAFF
TRBV2,TRBJ2-6,CASSGLSGANVLTF
TRBV20-1,TRBJ2-7,CSASGGQVYEQYF
TRBV19,TRBJ2-2,CASSIVRTGELFF
TRBV7-8,TRBJ2-1,CASSLIDSSYNEQFF
TRBV5-6,TRBJ2-1,CASSYFGGTTYNEQFF
TRBV7-2,TRBJ2-5,CASSLAGIGETQYF